These 20 T cell receptor beta chains were sequenced from one sample in a study of cytomegalovirus exposure and HLA in healthy donors. The PCR made use of 60 Vbeta and 13 Jbeta primers. Sequencing used immunoSEQ multiplex PCR; TCRdb keeps in-frame clones, though not all of them. In the table there are approximately 61,000 clones, 55% to 70% of which are singletons. The sample taken for sequencing was PBMCs. These receptors were taken from a woman between 50 and 59 years old in good health and CMV-seronegative.

The chain couples TRBV27 to TRBJ2-7; D perhaps matches TRBD1 (5 bases). Trimming took 6 bases from V and 3 from J, leaving 12 bases between them. Germline CDR1 is MNHEY and CDR2 is SMNVEV (reference sequence). The CDR3 has 13 residues. As DNA, the CDR3 is TGTGCCAGCAGCACGGACACGTACTACGAGCAGTACTTC. This codes for CASSTDTYYEQYF.

This chain uses TRBV28 with TRBJ1-2; 7 bases match TRBD1. The CDR3 length is 13 residues. J was trimmed by 6 bases and V by 7 bases; bases with no gene match: 8. Germline lookup yields CDR1 MDHEN and CDR2 SYDVKM. CDR3 sequence (DNA): TGTGCCAGCACGCGGGCACAGGGGAATGGCTACACCTTC. Translated, it gives CASTRAQGNGYTF.

The chain employs TRBV19 and TRBJ1-4, with D maybe TRBD1 (5 bases). Trimming removed 7 bases at V and 10 bases at J, with 16 bases between. Germline CDR1 is LNHDA and CDR2 is SQIVND (reference sequence). The CDR3 extends over 13 amino acids. The chain's CDR3 is CASNPRGGSKLFF. In nucleotides, the CDR3 is TGTGCCAGTAACCCTCGGGGGGGGTCAAAACTGTTTTTT.

The chain combines TRBV11-2 with TRBJ1-2; 12 bases are shared with TRBD1. The germline gives CDR1 SGHAT, CDR2 FQNNGV. The CDR3 has 16 amino acids. V lost 5 bases, J lost 6 bases, and 10 bases stayed unmatched. The CDR3 spells CASSILAGTGGNGYTF. The CDR3 DNA sequence: TGTGCCAGCAGCATTCTAGCCGGGACAGGGGGCAATGGCTACACCTTC.

The chain couples TRBV5-1 to TRBJ1-4; 7 bases are shared with TRBD1. Germline trimming cut 4 bases from V and 2 bases from J; bases unmatched to any gene: 2. The CDR3 consists of 14 residues. CDR1 is SGHRS, CDR2 YFSETQ, per germline. CDR3 in DNA: TGCGCCAGCAGCCAGGACAGGACTAATGAAAAACTGTTTTTT. Amino acid sequence: CASSQDRTNEKLFF.

The chain carries TRBV6-5 and TRBJ2-7; D gene ambiguous. Trimming cost V 2 bases and J 0 bases, with 11 bases left between them. There are 15 residues in the CDR3. Germline CDR1 MNHEY, CDR2 SVGAGI. In DNA, the CDR3 is TGTGCCAGCAGTTACGGGCAGTTCAGCTCCTACGAGCAGTACTTC. Its protein product is CASSYGQFSSYEQYF.

The V call is TRBV9, the J call TRBJ2-2; D perhaps matches TRBD1 (6 bases). The germline V and J ends were trimmed by 4 bases and 4 bases, with 17 bases remaining between them. This CDR3 comprises 16 residues. Germline CDR1 and CDR2: SGDLS and YYNGEE. This CDR3 is CASSPIAGAGTGELFF. In DNA, the CDR3 is TGTGCCAGCAGCCCCATAGCAGGGGCGGGCACCGGGGAGCTGTTTTTT.

The V gene is TRBV6-5, the J gene TRBJ2-5, with TRBD2 matching over 7 bases. CDR3 size: 14 residues. Germline assignment: CDR1 MNHEY and CDR2 SVGAGI. Losses at the gene ends were 2 bases for V and 0 bases for J; bases not matched to a gene: 0. The CDR3 nucleotides read TGTGCCAGCAGTTACGCGGGAGACCAAGAGACCCAGTACTTC. Encoded protein: CASSYAGDQETQYF.

This clone was seen more than once but under ten times. At the DNA level, this CDR3 is encoded by other sequences in the same sample as well. The chain recombines TRBV7-9 with TRBJ1-1, with a tentative D call TRBD1 (6 bases). The CDR3 extends over 15 amino acids. Trimming took off 0 bases at V and 2 bases at J, with 10 bases between the two ends. The germline V gene has CDR1 SEHNR and CDR2 FQNEAQ (reference sequence). The DNA of the CDR3 is TGTGCCAGCAGCTTAGCACAGGGTGGTAACACTGAAGCTTTCTTT. It translates to CASSLAQGGNTEAFF.

Here the CDR3 DNA reads TGCGCCAGCAGAAAGACGCCGGAGGAGACCCAGTACTTC. This gives the protein CASRKTPEETQYF. V gene TRBV5-1 combines with J gene TRBJ2-5; D gene uncertain. Germline V gene data show CDR1 as SGHRS and CDR2 as YFSETQ. Trimming pared 5 bases from V and 5 bases from J, leaving 13 bases between. The CDR3 consists of 13 residues. The full variable domain, with the rest looked up from reference TRBV5-1 and TRBJ2-5, is KAGVTQTPRYLIKTRGQQVTLSCSPISGHRSVSWYQQTPGQGLQFLFEYFSETQRNKGNFPGRFSGRQFSNSRSEMNVSTLELGDSALYLCASRKTPEETQYFGPGTRLLVL.

This sequence joins TRBV7-2 and TRBJ1-1; perhaps TRBD1 as D (6 bases). This CDR3 comprises 16 residues. The V end was cut by 5 bases, the J end by 5 bases, with 21 bases between. Germline V gene lookup returns CDR1 SGHTA and CDR2 FQGNSA. The CDR3 loop is CASSLAGVAGGTEAFF. The CDR3 DNA reads as TGTGCCAGCAGCCTCGCAGGGGTTGCTGGGGGAACTGAAGCTTTCTTT.

The chain couples TRBV9 to TRBJ2-7, with D tentatively TRBD1 (6 bases). V was clipped by 0 bases and J by 2 bases, with 12 bases between them. Germline V gives CDR1 SGDLS, CDR2 YYNGEE. The CDR3 sequence is 15 residues long. The CDR3 sequence: CASSVEWGLTYEQYF. CDR3 in DNA: TGTGCCAGCAGCGTAGAATGGGGGCTGACCTACGAGCAGTACTTC.

The V call is TRBV7-3, the J call TRBJ2-2, with 13 bases lining up with TRBD2. Germline CDR1 is SGHTA and CDR2 is FQGTGA. The CDR3 has 15 amino acids. After removal of 5 bases from V and 5 bases from J, the junction contained 2 bases not matched to a gene. CDR3 DNA sequence: TGTGCCAGCAGCCTGGGACTAGCGGGGACCGGGGAGCTGTTTTTT. Translated: CASSLGLAGTGELFF. The complete variable domain, with remaining parts taken from reference TRBV7-3 and TRBJ2-2, reads GAGVSQTPSNKVTEKGKYVELRCDPISGHTALYWYRQSLGQGPEFLIYFQGTGAADDSGLPNDRFFAVRPEGSVSTLKIQRTERGDSAVYLCASSLGLAGTGELFFGEGSRLTVL.

The V and J genes are TRBV6-6 and TRBJ2-7; 9 bases line up with TRBD2. The CDR3 sequence is 16 residues long. The V gene's germline CDR1 is MNHNY and CDR2 SVGAGI (reference sequence). J gave up 2 bases and V 3 bases, and 8 bases lay outside the gene matches. The CDR3 DNA follows: TGTGCCAGCAGTTATCCGGCGGGAGGGTTTCCCTACGAGCAGTACTTC. It is translated as CASSYPAGGFPYEQYF.

This clone was found once. This sequence joins TRBV28 and TRBJ2-1, with D unresolved. Germline V lookup: CDR1 MDHEN, CDR2 SYDVKM. The CDR3 contains 12 residues. V shed 4 bases and J shed 4 bases, with 5 bases lying between them. The CDR3 loop is CASSSVYNEQFF. DNA for the CDR3: TGTGCCAGCAGTTCAGTTTACAATGAGCAGTTCTTC. The variable domain in full, with the rest retrieved from reference TRBV28 and TRBJ2-1, is DVKVTQSSRYLVKRTGEKVFLECVQDMDHENMFWYRQDPGLGLRLIYFSYDVKMKEKGDIPEGYSVSREKKERFSLILESASTNQTSMYLCASSSVYNEQFFGPGTRLTVL.

The chain combines TRBV10-1 with TRBJ2-1, with 12 bases matching TRBD2. The CDR3 is 15 residues long. J lost 5 bases, V lost 5 bases, and 4 bases had no gene match. The germline V gene has CDR1 WNHNN and CDR2 SYGVQD (reference sequence). CDR3 coding DNA: TGCGCCAGCAGTCGGACTAGCGGGATAGACAATGAGCAGTTCTTC. This gives the protein CASSRTSGIDNEQFF.

This clone was seen only a few times. The chain carries TRBV7-6 and TRBJ1-4, with D unclear. Germline assignment: CDR1 SGHVS and CDR2 FNYEAQ. CDR3 size: 19 residues. Trimming cost V 1 base and J 0 bases, with 18 bases left between them. The CDR3 region has the DNA TGTGCCAGCAGCTTAGATCCCCCAACTCCATACGCAACTAATGAAAAACTGTTTTTT. Its translation: CASSLDPPTPYATNEKLFF. The full variable domain, completed using reference TRBV7-6 and TRBJ1-4, is GAGVSQSPRYKVTKRGQDVALRCDPISGHVSLYWYRQALGQGPEFLTYFNYEAQQDKSGLPNDRFSAERPEGSISTLTIQRTEQRDSAMYRCASSLDPPTPYATNEKLFFGSGTQLSVL.

This clone was seen more than once but under ten times. Other nucleotide sequences from this sample produce the same CDR3. V usage is TRBV7-9 and J usage is TRBJ1-1; D uncertain. With 5 bases removed from V and 6 bases from J, the gap between germline ends came to 13 bases. Germline CDR1 reads SEHNR; CDR2 reads FQNEAQ (reference sequence). The CDR3 sequence is 13 residues long. The CDR3: CASSLAAGSEAFF. Here the CDR3 DNA reads TGTGCCAGCAGCCTTGCGGCGGGCTCTGAAGCTTTCTTT.

In its sample, this clone was seen a few times. CDR3 residues: CAISDRNTEAFF. The DNA of the CDR3 is TGTGCCATCAGTGACAGGAACACTGAAGCTTTCTTT. The chain has TRBV10-3 and TRBJ1-1; D is undetermined. The CDR3 consists of 12 residues. Trimming cost V 3 bases and J 1 base, with 3 bases left between them. Germline values: CDR1 ENHRY, CDR2 SYGVKD.

This clone was seen more than once but under ten times. This sequence joins TRBV5-4 and TRBJ2-7; D is perhaps TRBD2 (5 bases). The CDR3 contains 12 residues. Between the trimmed V and J ends, which lost 4 bases and 3 bases, there was a span of 8 bases. CDR1 is SGHNT and CDR2 is YYREEE in the germline V gene (reference sequence). Here the CDR3 DNA reads TGTGCCAGCAGCGGAACTAGCTACGAGCAGTACTTC. Amino acids: CASSGTSYEQYF.